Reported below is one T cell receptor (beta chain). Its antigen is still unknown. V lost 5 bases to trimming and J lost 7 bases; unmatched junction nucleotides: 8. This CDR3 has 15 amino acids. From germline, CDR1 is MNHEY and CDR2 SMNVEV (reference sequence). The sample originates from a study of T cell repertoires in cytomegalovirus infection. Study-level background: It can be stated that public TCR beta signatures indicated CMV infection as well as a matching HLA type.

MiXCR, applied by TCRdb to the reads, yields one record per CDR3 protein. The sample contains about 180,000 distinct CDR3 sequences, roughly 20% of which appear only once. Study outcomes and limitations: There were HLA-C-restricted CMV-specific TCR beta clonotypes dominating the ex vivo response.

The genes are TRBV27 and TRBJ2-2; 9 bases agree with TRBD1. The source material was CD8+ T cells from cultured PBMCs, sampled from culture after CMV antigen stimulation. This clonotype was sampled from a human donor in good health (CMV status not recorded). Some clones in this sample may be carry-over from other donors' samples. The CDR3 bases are TGTGCCAGCAGTGTCTACAGGGGGCATAGCGGGGAGCTGTTTTTT. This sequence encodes CASSVYRGHSGELFF.